The 19 T cell receptor beta chains reported below all come from one sample, sequenced in a study of identical twins. TCRdb re-called the 5' RACE reads with MiXCR, one entry per CDR3 protein. Altogether under 900,000 distinct CDR3 sequences are present, around an eighth being singletons, with the ten largest covering 1.5% to 2%. The same specimen was also included in a second study, on yellow fever vaccine responses in identical twins.

Specimen: PBMCs. The receptors originated from a woman between 18 and 29 years old in good health.

This chain joins TRBV18 and TRBJ2-3; 7 nucleotides match TRBD1. Germline V gene sequence: CDR1 KGHSH, CDR2 LQKENI. The CDR3 runs 15 residues. V lost 3 bases to trimming and J lost 2 bases; unmatched junction nucleotides: 5. The CDR3 spells CASSPGQTLTDTQYF. CDR3 nucleotide sequence: TGTGCCAGCTCACCGGGACAGACCCTCACAGATACGCAGTATTTT.

The genes are TRBV29-1 and TRBJ1-2; possibly TRBD1 for D (6 bases). Germline V gene data show CDR1 as SQVTM and CDR2 as ANQGSEA. The CDR3 has 15 residues. The V end was cut by 0 bases, the J end by 3 bases, with 14 bases between. The CDR3 DNA reads TGCAGCGTTGAAGATAGAGGCAGGGGCGACTATGGCTACACCTTC. Its translation is CSVEDRGRGDYGYTF.

There are a few counts of this clonotype. V and J are TRBV5-1 and TRBJ2-7; possibly TRBD1 for D (5 bases). Between the trimmed V and J ends, which lost 0 bases and 7 bases, there was a span of 14 bases. This CDR3 has 14 amino acids. Germline loops: CDR1 SGHRS, CDR2 YFSETQ. CDR3 in amino acids: CASSLGPQGREQYV. The CDR3 nucleotides are TGCGCCAGCAGCTTGGGGCCCCAGGGAAGGGAGCAGTACGTC.

CDR3 sequence reads: CASSRTQGSGYEQYF. CDR3 nucleotides: TGTGCCAGCAGTAGGACCCAGGGTTCTGGGTACGAGCAGTACTTC. The chain combines TRBV2 with TRBJ2-7; a weak D match, TRBD1 (5 bases). Trimming shortened V by 5 bases and J by 4 bases, and 18 bases separated the two germline ends. This CDR3 spans 15 amino acids. CDR1 SNHLY and CDR2 FYNNEI come from the germline V gene.

This clonotype was picked up a small number of times. This chain uses TRBV7-9 with TRBJ2-1; D is uncertain. Trimming left V 2 bases short and J 8 bases short, with 10 bases between. Germline loops: CDR1 SEHNR, CDR2 FQNEAQ (reference sequence). This CDR3 contains 13 residues. The CDR3 nucleotides read TGTGCCAGCAGCTTATATTCCCTTGATGAGCAGTTCTTC. Its translation is CASSLYSLDEQFF.

There are a few counts of this clonotype. The gene calls are TRBV12-3 or TRBV12-4 and TRBJ1-5; possibly TRBD1 for D (6 bases). The V end lost 6 bases, the J end lost 2 bases, and 17 bases lay between the germline ends. CDR3 length: 16 amino acids. CDR3 coding DNA: TGTGCCAGCAGCTACCTGGGGGGGCAGGGCAATCAGCCCCAGCATTTT. Its translation: CASSYLGGQGNQPQHF.

This chain links TRBV6-1 with TRBJ2-3; D may be TRBD1 or TRBD2 (8 bases each). Trimming left V 5 bases short and J 3 bases short, with 18 bases between. The CDR3 runs 16 residues. Germline CDR1 and CDR2: MNHNS and SASEGT. Written as DNA, the CDR3 is TGTGCCAGCAGTAGAGTAGCGGGGACAGGTACAGATACGCAGTATTTT. Translated: CASSRVAGTGTDTQYF.

CDR3 in DNA: TGTGCCAGCAGTGACCTACAGGCGGGTGAGCAGTTCTTC. Its protein is CASSDLQAGEQFF. The genes are TRBV6-4 and TRBJ2-1; D might be TRBD1 or TRBD2, each matching 5 bases. The CDR3 loop spans 13 amino acids. Trimming took off 2 bases at V and 9 bases at J, with 11 bases between the two ends. The germline gives CDR1 MRHNA, CDR2 SNTAGT.

This sequence joins TRBV7-9 and TRBJ1-6; D remains unclear. V was pared by 2 bases and J by 6 bases, with 8 bases between. Germline CDR1 SEHNR, CDR2 FQNEAQ (reference sequence). This CDR3 region has 14 residues. In DNA form, the CDR3 reads TGTGCCAGCAGCTTATCCAGGCCTAATTCACCCCTCCACTTT. It is translated as CASSLSRPNSPLHF.

This clonotype came up a few times. V and J are TRBV10-3 and TRBJ2-7, with 7 bases lining up with TRBD1. The CDR3 covers 15 residues. J gave up 5 bases and V 3 bases, and 10 bases lay outside the gene matches. CDR1 is ENHRY and CDR2 is SYGVKD in the germline V gene. CDR3 sequence: CAISDPGTVGHEQYF. CDR3 bases: TGTGCCATCAGTGACCCCGGGACAGTAGGGCACGAGCAGTACTTC.

This chain connects TRBV14 to TRBJ1-2, with D tentatively TRBD1 (6 bases). The V gene's germline CDR1 is SGHDN and CDR2 FVKESK. The CDR3 consists of 15 residues. Trimming cost V 5 bases and J 0 bases, with 13 bases left between them. As DNA, the CDR3 is TGTGCCAGCAGCGGAAGGGGGGTTTCTAACTATGGCTACACCTTC. This codes for CASSGRGVSNYGYTF. The entire variable domain, with the rest obtained from reference TRBV14 and TRBJ1-2, is as follows: EAGVTQFPSHSVIEKGQTVTLRCDPISGHDNLYWYRRVMGKEIKFLLHFVKESKQDESGMPNNRFLAERTGGTYSTLKVQPAELEDSGVYFCASSGRGVSNYGYTFGSGTRLTVV.

V usage is TRBV20-1 and J usage is TRBJ2-7, with no clear D. The CDR3 spans 12 residues. Germline loops: CDR1 DFQATT, CDR2 SNEGSKA (reference sequence). Deletions cut 6 bases from V and 0 bases from J, with 9 bases between. The chain's CDR3 is CSASDFSYEQYV. The CDR3 region has the DNA TGCAGTGCCAGTGATTTCTCCTACGAGCAGTACGTC.

The chain links TRBV12-3 or TRBV12-4 to TRBJ1-4; no clear D gene. V dropped 1 base and J dropped 0 bases, with 6 bases sitting between them. The CDR3 has 15 residues. CDR3: CASSLGTSTNEKLFF. The CDR3 nucleotides are TGTGCCAGCAGTTTAGGTACCTCAACTAATGAAAAACTGTTTTTT.

Ten or more counts support this clonotype. This chain joins TRBV5-1 and TRBJ2-2; a possible D gene is TRBD2 (5 bases). CDR1 is SGHRS, CDR2 YFSETQ, per germline. Trimming pared 3 bases from V and 4 bases from J, leaving 10 bases between. The CDR3 spans 14 residues. CDR3 sequence reads: CASSSDSSTGELFF. The DNA for the CDR3 is TGCGCCAGCAGCTCGGACTCCTCCACCGGGGAGCTGTTTTTT.

The sample holds many counts of this clonotype. This chain uses TRBV5-1 with TRBJ1-5, with a tentative D call TRBD1 (5 bases). Trimming removed 0 bases at V and 0 bases at J, with 10 bases between. The CDR3 sequence is 16 residues long. Germline-derived CDR1 and CDR2 are SGHRS and YFSETQ. This CDR3 reads CASSLDGDPSNQPQHF. CDR3 nucleotide sequence: TGCGCCAGCAGCTTGGATGGGGACCCTAGCAATCAGCCCCAGCATTTT.

The chain employs TRBV4-1 and TRBJ2-5, with D tentatively TRBD1 (6 bases). This CDR3 is 16 amino acids long. The germline V gene has CDR1 MGHRA and CDR2 YSYEKL. Trimming shortened V by 0 bases and J by 0 bases, and 11 bases separated the two germline ends. CDR3 sequence: CASSQEGARDQETQYF. In nucleotides, the CDR3 is TGCGCCAGCAGCCAAGAGGGGGCGAGGGACCAAGAGACCCAGTACTTC.

V is TRBV2 and J is TRBJ2-3, with 7 positions matching TRBD2. V dropped 0 bases and J dropped 3; count of bases not matched to a gene: 3. Looked up from germline, CDR1 is SNHLY and CDR2 is FYNNEI. This CDR3 has 15 amino acids. CDR3 region: CASSEAGLPTDTQYF. The CDR3 DNA reads TGTGCCAGCAGTGAAGCGGGACTACCGACAGATACGCAGTATTTT.

This clonotype was seen more than once but under ten times. This chain connects TRBV5-1 to TRBJ2-3; 9 nucleotides match TRBD2. This CDR3 spans 16 amino acids. Germline V gene data show CDR1 as SGHRS and CDR2 as YFSETQ. After removal of 0 bases from V and 4 bases from J, the junction contained 6 bases not matched to a gene. CDR3 sequence (DNA): TGCGCCAGCAGCTTGGTGTCTAGCGGGATCTCAGATACGCAGTATTTT. Translated, it gives CASSLVSSGISDTQYF. The complete variable domain, with remaining parts taken from reference TRBV5-1 and TRBJ2-3, reads KAGVTQTPRYLIKTRGQQVTLSCSPISGHRSVSWYQQTPGQGLQFLFEYFSETQRNKGNFPGRFSGRQFSNSRSEMNVSTLELGDSALYLCASSLVSSGISDTQYFGPGTRLTVL.

The chain couples TRBV18 to TRBJ2-1, with D perhaps TRBD1 (5 bases). The ends were cut back, 4 bases at V and 7 bases at J, with 14 bases in the middle. Germline V gene sequence: CDR1 KGHSH, CDR2 LQKENI. The CDR3 runs to 14 residues. The CDR3 nucleotides read TGTGCCAGCTCACTTGGGGCAGCGAGAAATGAGCAGTTCTTC. As protein: CASSLGAARNEQFF.